The clone carrying this T cell receptor (beta chain) was observed at least ten times. Its antigen remains unknown. The protocol attached unique molecular identifiers to individual cDNA molecules. MiXCR, applied by TCRdb to the 5' RACE reads, yields one record per CDR3 protein. The profile shows about 61,000 distinct CDR3 sequences, 10% to 12% of them singletons. The sample is drawn from a study of early T cells in non-severe SARS-CoV-2 infection. For the study at large: The sequenced material was bulk RNA from unsorted whole blood, and its chains were unpaired.

This CDR3 region has 17 residues. Germline V CDR1 and CDR2: SGHDT, YYEEEE. V was trimmed by 0 bases and J by 0 bases, leaving 10 bases between them. Study findings and constraints: Missing private and CD4 specificities, VDJdb matching favored anti-spike CD8 responses.

This TCR derives from an adult who was a healthcare worker with PCR-confirmed SARS-CoV-2 infection or an uninfected control (not recorded which). Sequencing was performed on whole blood. The rearrangement uses TRBV5-6 and TRBJ2-6; tentatively, D is TRBD2 (5 bases). The CDR3 loop reads CASSLGHTSSGANVLTF. The CDR3 nucleotides are TGTGCCAGCAGCTTGGGACACACTAGCTCTGGGGCCAACGTCCTGACTTTC.